This T cell receptor (beta chain) originates from a study of identical twins. Findings of the study overall: Within beta out-of-frame sequences, the excess sharing observed between twins was weaker. Fewer insertions marked abundant cord blood beta clonotypes; young adult naive trended weakly, memory not at all. The study drew conclusions from cross-sectional statistical analysis, not from following the same donors.

After template switching added a universal primer site, the resulting cDNA carried unique molecular identifiers. Each CDR3 protein gets one entry after TCRdb re-called the 5' RACE reads with MiXCR. Of some 1,700,000 distinct CDR3 sequences in the sample, about 31% were seen once. This clonotype was found a few times. Its target is unknown. This TCR was recovered from a newborn girl in good health. What was sequenced was cord blood.

CDR3 protein: CASKTGQGLYSNQPQHF. CDR3 nucleotides: TGTGCCAGCAAAACGGGACAGGGGTTATATAGCAATCAGCCCCAGCATTTT. This chain connects TRBV28 to TRBJ1-5; 10 bases line up with TRBD1. Germline CDR1 is MDHEN and CDR2 is SYDVKM. CDR3 length equals 17 residues. V shed 7 bases and J 0 bases; nucleotides not matched to a gene: 9.